These 9 T cell receptor beta chains came from one sample sequenced in a study of PD-1 blockade in classical Hodgkin lymphoma. Every single patient, without exception, relapsed after autologous stem cell transplantation, and brentuximab vedotin exposure varied. Method: immunoSEQ multiplex PCR; TCRdb's copy keeps in-frame clones and lacks some. The top ten hold approximately 8% of the sample, which has approximately 73,000 clones, around 93% seen once. The specimen was peripheral blood mononuclear cells (PBMCs), collected at baseline. The receptors were gathered from a human donor with classical Hodgkin lymphoma.

The V and J genes are TRBV2 and TRBJ2-1, with 9 bases matching TRBD2. The CDR3 covers 13 residues. CDR1 is SNHLY, CDR2 FYNNEI, per germline. J lost 6 bases, V lost 9 bases, and 6 bases had no gene match. The chain's CDR3 is CARRPSGVNEQFF. CDR3 coding DNA: TGTGCCAGGAGACCTAGCGGGGTCAATGAGCAGTTCTTC.

The V and J genes are TRBV9 and TRBJ1-3; D is undetermined. The CDR3 has 15 amino acids. CDR1 and CDR2 from the germline V gene are SGDLS and YYNGEE. V gave up 4 bases and J gave up 0 bases, with 11 bases separating them. The CDR3 DNA follows: TGTGCCAGCAGCTTAGCGTTCACCTCTGGAAACACCATATATTTT. It yields the protein CASSLAFTSGNTIYF.

The chain combines TRBV19 with TRBJ2-3; 7 positions agree with TRBD2. Trimming cost V 2 bases and J 3 bases; bases outside gene matches: 11. The CDR3 length is 17 residues. Germline V lookup: CDR1 LNHDA, CDR2 SQIVND (reference sequence). The CDR3 protein is CASSIKVSSGRTDTQYF. The CDR3 DNA follows: TGTGCCAGTAGTATAAAGGTTTCTAGCGGTAGAACAGATACGCAGTATTTT.

This chain connects TRBV9 to TRBJ2-2; 11 positions match TRBD2. The CDR3 runs 21 residues. The V segment lost 4 bases and the J segment 1 base; nucleotides outside the gene matches: 18. Germline lookup yields CDR1 SGDLS and CDR2 YYNGEE. The CDR3: CASSRSPGASGGTGNTGELFF. The CDR3 nucleotides read TGTGCCAGCAGCCGGTCCCCCGGGGCTAGCGGGGGGACGGGGAACACCGGGGAGCTGTTTTTT.

The chain recombines TRBV5-8 with TRBJ1-6, with 7 bases that match TRBD1. The CDR3 sequence is 17 residues long. The J segment lost 17 bases and the V segment lost 4 bases, leaving 24 bases of the junction unmatched. The V gene's germline CDR1 is SGHTS and CDR2 YDEGEE. The CDR3 nucleotides are TGTGCCAGCAGCCCGGGGCTGGGCTTAAAAGGGGGCCTTCGTTTCCACTTT. It yields the protein CASSPGLGLKGGLRFHF. Drawing the rest from reference TRBV5-8 and TRBJ1-6, the complete variable domain is EAGVTQSPTHLIKTRGQQATLRCSPISGHTSVYWYQQALGLGLQFLLWYDEGEERNRGNFPPRFSGRQFPNYSSELNVNALELEDSALYLCASSPGLGLKGGLRFHFGNGTRLTVT.

The rearrangement links TRBV27 to TRBJ1-1, with TRBD1 as a possible D gene (6 bases). V dropped 6 bases and J dropped 12 bases, with 20 bases sitting between them. The V gene's germline CDR1 is MNHEY and CDR2 SMNVEV (reference sequence). This CDR3 contains 13 residues. Written as DNA, the CDR3 is TGTGCCAGCAGCCCATCCGGGGGGGGCGATACTTTCTTT. Its protein product is CASSPSGGGDTFF.

The chain employs TRBV15 and TRBJ1-4, with D uncertain. The germline V gene has CDR1 LNHNV and CDR2 YYDKDF (reference sequence). Trimming pared 0 bases from V and 5 bases from J, leaving 7 bases between. The CDR3 contains 14 residues. The CDR3 nucleotides read TGTGCCACCAGCAGAGATCCGATCAATGAAAAACTGTTTTTT. Encoded protein: CATSRDPINEKLFF.

This chain links TRBV5-1 with TRBJ2-2; the D gene is possibly TRBD2 (5 bases). Germline V gene lookup returns CDR1 SGHRS and CDR2 YFSETQ. Deletions cut 0 bases from V and 7 bases from J, with 10 bases between. The CDR3 totals 14 residues. The CDR3 reads CASSLGGGGGELFF. CDR3 in DNA: TGCGCCAGCAGCTTGGGCGGTGGAGGCGGGGAGCTGTTTTTT.

The chain recombines TRBV7-9 with TRBJ2-7; 7 positions match TRBD1. V was clipped by 2 bases and J by 3 bases; unmatched bases: 4. Germline V lookup: CDR1 SEHNR, CDR2 FQNEAQ (reference sequence). The CDR3 is made up of 14 amino acids. CDR3 coding DNA: TGTGCCAGCAGCTTACCGGGACAGCACTACGAGCAGTACTTC. Its translation: CASSLPGQHYEQYF.